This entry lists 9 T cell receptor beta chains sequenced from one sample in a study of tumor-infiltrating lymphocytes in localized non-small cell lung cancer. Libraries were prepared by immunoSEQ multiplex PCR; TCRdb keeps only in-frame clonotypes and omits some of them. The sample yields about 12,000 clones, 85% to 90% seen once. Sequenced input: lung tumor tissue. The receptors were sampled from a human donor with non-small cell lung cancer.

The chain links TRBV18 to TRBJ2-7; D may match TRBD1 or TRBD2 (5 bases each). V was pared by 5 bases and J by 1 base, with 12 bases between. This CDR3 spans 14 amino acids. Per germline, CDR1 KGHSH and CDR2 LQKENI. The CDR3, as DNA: TGTGCCAGCTCAAGAGGGGCTCAATCCTACGAGCAGTACTTC. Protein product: CASSRGAQSYEQYF.

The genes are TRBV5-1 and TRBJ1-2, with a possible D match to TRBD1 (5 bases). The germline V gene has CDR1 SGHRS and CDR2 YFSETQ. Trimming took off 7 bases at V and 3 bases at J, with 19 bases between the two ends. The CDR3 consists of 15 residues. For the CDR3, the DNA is TGCGCCAGCGGGACTGGGCAGGGTTTTGACTATGGCTACACCTTC. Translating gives CASGTGQGFDYGYTF. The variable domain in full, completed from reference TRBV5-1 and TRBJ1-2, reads KAGVTQTPRYLIKTRGQQVTLSCSPISGHRSVSWYQQTPGQGLQFLFEYFSETQRNKGNFPGRFSGRQFSNSRSEMNVSTLELGDSALYLCASGTGQGFDYGYTFGSGTRLTVV.

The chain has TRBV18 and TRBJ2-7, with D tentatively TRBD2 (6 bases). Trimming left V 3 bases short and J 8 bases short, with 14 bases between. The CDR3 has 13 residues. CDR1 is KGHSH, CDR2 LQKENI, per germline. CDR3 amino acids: CASSPGLADKQYF. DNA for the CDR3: TGTGCCAGCTCACCTGGGTTAGCGGATAAGCAGTACTTC.

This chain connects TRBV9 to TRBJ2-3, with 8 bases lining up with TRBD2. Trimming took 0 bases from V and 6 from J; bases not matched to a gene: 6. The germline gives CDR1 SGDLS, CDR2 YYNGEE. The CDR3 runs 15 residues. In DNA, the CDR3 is TGTGCCAGCAGCGTAGAGAGTAGCGGGAAGGATACGCAGTATTTT. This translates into CASSVESSGKDTQYF.

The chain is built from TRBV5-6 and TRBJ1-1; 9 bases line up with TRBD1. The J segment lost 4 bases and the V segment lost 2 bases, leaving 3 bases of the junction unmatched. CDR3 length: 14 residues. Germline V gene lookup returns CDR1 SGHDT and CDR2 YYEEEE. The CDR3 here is CASSLQGAGTEAFF. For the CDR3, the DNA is TGTGCCAGCAGCTTACAGGGGGCTGGCACTGAAGCTTTCTTT.

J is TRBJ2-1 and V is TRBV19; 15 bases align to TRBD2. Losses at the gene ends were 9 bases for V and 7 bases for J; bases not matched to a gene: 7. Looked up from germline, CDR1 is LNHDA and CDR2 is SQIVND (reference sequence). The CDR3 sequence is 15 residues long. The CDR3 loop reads CASRTSGRVANEQFF. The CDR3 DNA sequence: TGTGCCAGCCGGACTAGCGGGAGGGTCGCGAATGAGCAGTTCTTC.

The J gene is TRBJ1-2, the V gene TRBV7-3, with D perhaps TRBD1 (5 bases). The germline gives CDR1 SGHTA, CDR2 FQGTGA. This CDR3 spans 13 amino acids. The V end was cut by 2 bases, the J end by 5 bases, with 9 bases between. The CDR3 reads CASSLGDSYGYTF. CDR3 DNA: TGTGCCAGCAGCTTAGGGGACTCTTATGGCTACACCTTC.

The CDR3 sequence is CASSKDQGTEAFF. The CDR3 DNA is TGTGCCAGCAGCAAAGATCAGGGAACTGAAGCTTTCTTT. This rearrangement joins TRBV11-2 to TRBJ1-1; a possible D gene is TRBD1 (5 bases). CDR3 length: 13 residues. Deletions cut 5 bases from V and 5 bases from J, with 12 bases between. Germline V CDR1 and CDR2: SGHAT, FQNNGV.

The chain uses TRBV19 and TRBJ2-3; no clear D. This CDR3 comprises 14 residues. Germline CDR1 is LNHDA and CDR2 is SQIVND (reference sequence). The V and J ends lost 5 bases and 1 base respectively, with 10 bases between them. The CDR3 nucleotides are TGTGCCAGTAGTCTCCGAACCCGCACAGATACGCAGTATTTT. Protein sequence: CASSLRTRTDTQYF.